This TCR beta chain was observed in a study of blood T cell repertoires in COVID-19. Across the whole study: Samples came from the United States, Italy and Spain, spanning acute and convalescent COVID-19. Sources were T cells, B-cell-depleted T cells, or PBMCs; the material itself was cDNA or gDNA.

Here immunoSEQ multiplex PCR was the method, and the copy in TCRdb shows in-frame clones only, minus some. The sample has roughly 160,000 clones; roughly 70% are singletons. V was clipped by 9 bases and J by 3 bases, with 11 bases between them. Germline CDR1 and CDR2: MNHEY and SVGAGI. There are 13 residues in the CDR3. This sequence joins TRBV6-5 and TRBJ1-4, with TRBD1 as a possible D gene (5 bases). This receptor was taken from a woman of 80 years or more with acute or convalescent COVID-19. The sequencing input was peripheral blood. The DNA for the CDR3 is TGTGCCAGTAACAGGATGCCTAATGAAAAACTGTTTTTT. Encoded protein: CASNRMPNEKLFF.